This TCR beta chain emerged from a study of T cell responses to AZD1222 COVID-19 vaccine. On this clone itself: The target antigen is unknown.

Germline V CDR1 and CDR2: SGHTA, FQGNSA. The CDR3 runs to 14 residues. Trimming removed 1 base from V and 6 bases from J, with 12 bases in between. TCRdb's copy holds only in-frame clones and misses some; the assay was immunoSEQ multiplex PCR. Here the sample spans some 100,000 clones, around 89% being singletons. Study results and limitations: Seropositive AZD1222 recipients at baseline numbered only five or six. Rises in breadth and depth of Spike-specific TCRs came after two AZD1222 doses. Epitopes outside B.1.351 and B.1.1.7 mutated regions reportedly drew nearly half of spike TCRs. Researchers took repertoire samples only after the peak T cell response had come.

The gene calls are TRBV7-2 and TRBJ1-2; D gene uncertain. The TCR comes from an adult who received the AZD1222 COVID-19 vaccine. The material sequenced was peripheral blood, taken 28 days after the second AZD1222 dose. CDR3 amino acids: CASSLVGRVDGYTF. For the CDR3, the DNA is TGTGCCAGCAGCTTAGTTGGGCGGGTCGATGGCTACACCTTC.